This T cell receptor beta chain comes out of a study of cytomegalovirus exposure and HLA in healthy donors (dated by TCRdb to about 2017). Some background on the complete study: According to an earlier analysis of 550 to 750 of the donors, some 180 million T cells yielded over 100 million unique TCR beta sequences and about 300 Gb of sequence data. The study combined high-throughput TCR immunosequencing, statistical association of individual TCRs with disease status, and machine learning to predict cytomegalovirus infection status. Across 398 genotyped donors of the cohort, an average of about 220,000 unique TCR beta nucleotide sequences per donor were sequenced, and roughly 20% of those sequences were non-productive. Class I and class II HLA loci were covered by the typing at four-digit resolution. The genetic ancestry cluster associated with self-reported Caucasian donors included over 65% of the roughly 400 genotyped donors. The later analysis used no new phenotypic data to find candidate immune exposures, relying instead on TCR beta sequences and their occurrence across donors. Roughly five DR-DQ haplotypes were handled as single units for association and clustering because linkage in the cohort was strong. The study aimed to test whether cataloging public T cell receptors could reveal signatures of past pathogen exposure. To decide whether each TCR beta V gene segment behaved as functional or pseudogenic, an earlier analysis of 587 of the donors relied on high-throughput TCR beta sequencing. A separate validation cohort of 100 to 150 different subjects was used in addition to the approximately 670-subject first cohort. Donor age, sex, ethnicity and CMV serostatus were compiled alongside the repertoire data. The study profiled the T cell repertoires of under 850 subjects by immunosequencing and related them to cytomegalovirus serostatus. A later genetic analysis used genome-wide SNP genotypes for about 60% of the roughly 700 donors, treating that subset as a discovery cohort. A later analysis re-examined previously published TCR beta repertoires from 610 or so donors and added high-resolution HLA genotyping to investigate patterns of TCR occurrence. The number of donors typed differed by locus, with roughly 620-640 for A, B, C, DRB1 and DQB1, about 500 for DQA1, approximately 580 for DPA1, and approximately 470 for DPB1. All discovery cohort repertoires had been generated on a single sequencing platform. Roughly 300 gigabases of sequencing data and around 80 million unique TCR sequences made up an early release that covered several hundred HLA-typed donors. The research as a whole found: In an earlier analysis of around 500 of the donors, most TCR beta V segments appeared in productive rearrangements about 87% or about 30% of the time, broadly matching IMGT annotations. The authors suggested that the approach could potentially be generalized to other disease states and immunological phenotypes. In a later analysis, most CMV-associated TCR beta chains were found to appear HLA-restricted, with HLA associations seemingly driven largely by CMV exposure. A few of the identified cytomegalovirus-associated TCR beta chains were confirmed in vitro to be specific for cytomegalovirus antigens. Cytomegalovirus status was reported to be diagnosed by the classifier with high specificity and sensitivity in both the original and validation cohorts. Roughly uniform sequencing depth across donors was assumed in presence/absence analyses, although this assumption may not hold. In a later genetic analysis, a missense DCLRE1C variant was associated with V-gene and J-gene trimming of TCR beta chains, and the association was replicated in an independent cohort. Assigning TCR associations to individual alleles was difficult when HLA alleles, especially DR and DQ, strongly co-occurred. Compared with the roughly 710-donor mean, donors in an Asian-associated ancestry cluster had fewer N-insertions in productive TCRs, according to a later genetic analysis. Across donors, most TCR sequences were observed very rarely, whereas some public TCRs were present in many individuals. In the study, around 160 TCR beta chains were listed as associated with cytomegalovirus. In a later analysis, several top co-occurrence clusters were reported to appear linked to parvovirus B19, influenza, CMV and Epstein-Barr virus. Because HLA typing was unavailable for some donors at each locus, only the typed subset was used in association tests. A later analysis found that HLA-associated TCR beta chains were more clonally expanded and had lower generation probabilities than equally common non-associated chains. The earlier analysis of almost 600 of the donors excluded some 15 rarely observed V segments, including chromosome 9 orphons, because counts were too low. In a later analysis, TCR association rates were found to vary across HLA loci, with the most associated TCRs seen for DRB1 alleles and the fewest for HLA-C alleles. Linkage disequilibrium might explain the correlated functional status among segregating V segments, but an unknown experimental factor could not be excluded. A further reported finding was that TCR beta sequences accurately predicted the HLA-A and HLA-B alleles for most subjects in the first cohort. For the cohort, immune exposure information was limited to CMV serostatus. Only TCR beta chains were sequenced in this cohort, and the absence of alpha or paired-chain data limited detectable features. Because the 87-base-pair reads could not distinguish some IMGT-functional V segments, including TRBV6-2 and TRBV6-3, those segments were excluded. A cluster of highly shared sequence variants was judged likely to be a technical artifact of the sequencing pipeline. In a later analysis, 15,000 to 20,000 TCR beta sequences were associated with specific HLA alleles at a false discovery rate of 0.05.

Libraries were prepared through the immunoSEQ multiplex PCR assay. For the multiplex PCR, a mixture combining 60 forward primers for TCR Vbeta segments and 13 reverse primers for TCR Jbeta segments was used. A multiplex PCR assay on genomic DNA amplified the CDR3 region of rearranged TCR beta genes. The amplified TCR beta libraries were sequenced on the Illumina HiSeq System as 87-base-pair reads. As for the original processing: A later analysis counted around 72 million unique TCR beta chains across the 600 to 850 repertoires, and some 11 million of these chains were shared by at least two donors. To remove PCR and sequencing errors, raw reads were error-corrected and collapsed into unique sequences using a nearest-neighbor algorithm that merged closely related sequences. V, D and J gene segments were assigned by aligning CDR3 sequences to IMGT reference sequences. For a sequence to be retained, a match of at least six nucleotides was required to both a V gene segment and a J gene segment. Rearrangements were classified as productive when the CDR3 lacked stop codons and remained in frame with V and J, and all other rearrangements were classified as non-productive. CDR3 was defined according to IMGT convention as the region running from the second conserved V-encoded cysteine to the conserved J-encoded phenylalanine. Sequences without an unambiguous match to a single V gene segment were excluded from the earlier analysis of 450 to 650 of the donors. In an earlier analysis of 587 of the donors, V segments were called functional above 56.7% productive rearrangements and were called segregating when the between-donor standard deviation exceeded 5%. A statistical classification framework was developed to diagnose cytomegalovirus status using the catalog of TCR beta chain sequences. V and J gene assignment, in a later analysis, came from comparing TCR nucleotide sequences with IMGT/GENE-DB human TR gene sequences. In a later analysis, CDR3 sequences and most-parsimonious VDJ recombination scenarios were assigned using the TCRdist pipeline. In a later analysis, every TCR beta chain was defined by the combination of its CDR3 amino acid sequence and its V-gene family, and reads without a unique V-gene family were dropped. In a later analysis, fewer than 600 highly shared, low-generation-probability nucleotide sequences were removed to address suspected cross-contamination and a sequencing artifact. In a later analysis, a clonal expansion index for each public chain was calculated from normalized within-repertoire ranks of inferred template counts. A later analysis computed generation probabilities with a VDJ recombination model fitted to out-of-frame rearrangements, and checked the results against IGoR. In a later analysis, TCR-TCR, TCR-HLA and TCR-CMV co-occurrence was scored with hypergeometric tests, and a repertoire-size bias correction was applied to TCR pairs. False discovery rates were estimated in a later analysis by permuting HLA or CMV assignments 20 times. In a later analysis, co-occurring TCRs were grouped using DBSCAN, with TCRdist sequence similarity added in when clustering inside HLA-allele-positive subsets. For co-occurrence clustering, repertoires with fewer than 30,000 or more than 120,000 public chains were excluded, along with four to six repertoires with anomalous nucleotide sharing. Entries here come from immuneACCESS through TCRdb and include only in-frame sequences with V and J called. Some clones fail to appear in such tables; in the studies checked, an unresolved V gene covers under half of the shortfall, and the cause of the remainder is unknown. V and J calls and clone size are those listed in that table; D and trimming were worked out from the DNA. This sample has about 170,000 clones in its table, and 65% to 85% of those were observed once. The top ten clones comprise 4.5% to 5.5% of the sample.

In regard to this clone: Its cognate antigen has yet to be identified. No qualities accompany the bases; no much larger clone lies one base away. Other nucleotide sequences in the sample specify the same CDR3.

The cohort was made up of 500 to 800 healthy bone marrow donors. Cohort members were all nominally healthy when sampled, although unrecorded immune exposures were likely present. The donor was CMV seropositive and belonged to the group of about 290 seropositive cohort members. Each donor provided a peripheral blood sample, and peripheral blood mononuclear cells were used for TCR beta sequencing. Genomic DNA was extracted from the blood cell samples with the Qiagen DNeasy Blood Extraction Kit. As encoded in the germline V gene, CDR1 is SNHLY while CDR2 is FYNNEI. V is cut back by 6 bases and J by 3 bases, with 8 bases in the junction unmatched. Its CDR3 holds 15 amino acids, cysteine through phenylalanine. The DNA shown is the 45-base CDR3, in frame from base 1.

Here the chain combines TRBV2 and TRBJ1-5, with 7 bases matching TRBD1. This receptor was taken from a woman aged 45-60 years in good health and CMV-seropositive. Sequencing input: PBMCs. CDR3 region: CASRSRQGSNQPQHF. The DNA sequence is given as TGTGCCAGCAGATCGAGACAGGGTTCCAATCAGCCCCAGCATTTT. The reference TRBV2 and TRBJ1-5 proteins fill in what lies around the CDR3, so the full variable domain reads EPEVTQTPSHQVTQMGQEVILRCVPISNHLYFYWYRQILGQKVEFLVSFYNNEISEKSEIFDDQFSVERPDGSNFTLKIRSTKLEDSAMYFCASRSRQGSNQPQHFGDGTRLSIL.